Sequencing of this T cell receptor (beta chain) was carried out in a study of human T cells and chemical hapten exposure. Specified time point: patch test 3, about 24 weeks after DPC sensitization. Treatment defined: therapeutic diphenylcyclopropenone sensitization with weekly scalp DPC. TCRdb re-analysed the RACE reads in MiXCR, keeping a single row per CDR3 protein. The top ten hold approximately 1.5% of the sample, which has just over 70,000 distinct CDR3 sequences, more than 9.5% seen once. The CDR3 length is 16 residues. Germline V gene sequence: CDR1 MNHNY, CDR2 SVGAGI (reference sequence). After removal of 7 bases from V and 7 bases from J, the junction contained 15 bases not matched to a gene. This clonotype was seen many times.

This receptor was identified in a woman aged 45 to 65 with alopecia areata. Some clones in this sample may be carry-over from other donors' samples. This sequence joins TRBV6-6 and TRBJ1-4; TRBD1 aligns across 7 bases. The sequencing here drew on whole blood, taken in connection with sensitization to the hapten diphenylcyclopropenone (DPC). DNA for the CDR3: TGTGCCAGCACCCTCCTACAGGGGCCAACGTTTGAAAAACTGTTTTTT. As protein: CASTLLQGPTFEKLFF.